This passage covers 18 T cell receptor beta chains from one sample sequenced in a study of identical twins. TCRdb itself ran the 5' RACE reads through MiXCR, one entry per CDR3 protein. The sample records hundreds of thousands of distinct CDR3 sequences, 6.1% being singletons. Sequencing was done on a sample of naive T cells sorted from blood. Receptor source: a man aged 18 to 35 in good health.

This clonotype came up many times. This chain joins TRBV6-5 and TRBJ1-5; no definite D call. V shed 2 bases and J shed 4 bases, with 6 bases lying between them. The CDR3 length is 13 residues. The germline CDR1 and CDR2 sequences are MNHEY and SVGAGI. The CDR3 region has the DNA TGTGCCAGCAGTTACGCTCCTAATCAGCCCCAGCATTTT. This gives the protein CASSYAPNQPQHF.

This clonotype was detected only a few times. This chain's CDR3 is CASSLDGSIAKNIQYF. In DNA, the CDR3 is TGTGCCAGCAGCTTGGATGGCAGTATAGCCAAAAACATTCAGTACTTC. V is TRBV7-2 and J is TRBJ2-4; D not certain. The CDR3 extends over 16 amino acids. Germline values: CDR1 SGHTA, CDR2 FQGNSA. Trimming removed 3 bases from V and 0 bases from J, with 12 bases in between.

This sequence joins TRBV6-2 or TRBV6-3 and TRBJ2-1; 11 bases are a match to TRBD2. CDR1 and CDR2 from the germline V gene are MNHEY and SVGEGT. This CDR3 spans 19 amino acids. The trim removed 7 bases at V and 0 bases at J, leaving 14 bases unmatched. The CDR3 nucleotides read TGTGCCAGCACCAAAACGGGGACTAGCGGATTCCTCTCCTACAATGAGCAGTTCTTC. This sequence encodes CASTKTGTSGFLSYNEQFF.

This clonotype was seen more than once but under ten times. The chain uses TRBV25-1 and TRBJ2-7; D is undetermined. CDR3 length equals 11 residues. V was cut by 5 bases and J by 7 bases, with 9 bases left in between. Germline lookup yields CDR1 MGHDK and CDR2 SYGVNS. The CDR3 DNA sequence: TGTGCCAGCAGTATTAAGGGAGAGCAGTACTTC. This translates into CASSIKGEQYF.

This clonotype was seen a few times. The V and J genes are TRBV24-1 and TRBJ2-1; TRBD1 matches at 7 bases. The CDR3 has 16 amino acids. Germline V gives CDR1 KGHDR, CDR2 SFDVKD. V shed 4 bases, J shed 6 bases, and the junction held 11 bases outside the gene matches. The CDR3: CATSDPDRPFGNEQFF. CDR3 coding DNA: TGTGCCACCAGTGACCCGGACAGGCCGTTCGGCAATGAGCAGTTCTTC.

This clonotype was detected only a few times. This chain joins TRBV5-1 and TRBJ1-6; D is unclear. The CDR3 spans 16 residues. V was clipped by 0 bases and J by 5 bases, with 12 bases between them. Germline lookup yields CDR1 SGHRS and CDR2 YFSETQ. The CDR3, as DNA: TGCGCCAGCAGCTTGGATTTCGGCAGAAATAATTCACCCCTCCACTTT. Translating it yields CASSLDFGRNNSPLHF. The variable domain in full, with the rest retrieved from reference TRBV5-1 and TRBJ1-6, is KAGVTQTPRYLIKTRGQQVTLSCSPISGHRSVSWYQQTPGQGLQFLFEYFSETQRNKGNFPGRFSGRQFSNSRSEMNVSTLELGDSALYLCASSLDFGRNNSPLHFGNGTRLTVT.

Many counts were recorded for this clonotype. The chain combines TRBV20-1 with TRBJ2-5; TRBD2 agrees at 7 bases. The junction had 6 bases not matched to a gene; V was cut back by 4 bases and J by 1 base. The CDR3 runs to 14 residues. Germline V lookup: CDR1 DFQATT, CDR2 SNEGSKA (reference sequence). The CDR3 DNA is TGCAGTGCTAATCCTCTAGCGGCCCAAGAGACCCAGTACTTC. Protein: CSANPLAAQETQYF.

At least ten counts were recorded for this clonotype. The chain has TRBV7-2 and TRBJ2-7, with D possibly being TRBD2 (6 bases). The CDR3 consists of 15 residues. Per the germline V gene, CDR1 is SGHTA and CDR2 is FQGNSA. V lost 3 bases and J 2 bases, leaving 14 bases between the germline ends. As DNA, the CDR3 is TGTGCCAGCAGCTTCTCCGGGACTGGAGCCTACGAGCAGTACTTC. Its translation is CASSFSGTGAYEQYF.

This chain connects TRBV20-1 to TRBJ2-7; 11 bases match TRBD1. This CDR3 contains 14 residues. The germline V gene has CDR1 DFQATT and CDR2 SNEGSKA (reference sequence). V lost 6 bases to trimming and J lost 4 bases; unmatched junction nucleotides: 8. The CDR3 reads CSALAGTGGYEQYF. CDR3 nucleotide sequence: TGCAGTGCCCTCGCTGGGACAGGGGGTTACGAGCAGTACTTC.

Many counts were recorded for this clonotype. The chain joins TRBV27 to TRBJ2-2, with D hard to call. Trimming removed 0 bases at V and 7 bases at J, with 9 bases between. Germline CDR1 MNHEY, CDR2 SMNVEV (reference sequence). The CDR3 is 14 amino acids. CDR3: CASSLSINNGELFF. The CDR3 DNA reads as TGTGCCAGCAGTTTATCGATTAATAACGGGGAGCTGTTTTTT.

This clonotype was seen only a few times. The chain couples TRBV7-9 to TRBJ1-6, with 12 bases matching TRBD1. Trimming at V came to 5 bases and at J to 6 bases, leaving 2 bases not matched to a gene. The CDR3 is made up of 15 amino acids. Germline V gene sequence: CDR1 SEHNR, CDR2 FQNEAQ (reference sequence). The CDR3 DNA follows: TGTGCCAGCAGCCGGGACAGGGGGCCTAATTCACCCCTCCACTTT. It codes for CASSRDRGPNSPLHF.

This clonotype has ten or more counts. V and J are TRBV6-2 or TRBV6-3 and TRBJ2-7; TRBD2 aligns across 7 bases. CDR1 MNHEY and CDR2 SVGEGT come from the germline V gene. The CDR3 extends over 15 amino acids. After removal of 6 bases from V and 0 bases from J, the junction contained 8 bases not matched to a gene. This chain's CDR3 is CASRPSSSGSYEQYV. The CDR3 bases are TGTGCCAGCAGGCCCTCTTCTAGCGGCTCCTACGAGCAGTACGTC.

The V and J genes are TRBV5-6 and TRBJ2-6; D unclear. The CDR3 has 16 residues. Germline V CDR1 and CDR2: SGHDT, YYEEEE. The V gene lost 4 bases and the J gene lost 0 bases, with 11 bases spanning the gap. The CDR3 spells CASSRLSGSGANVLTF. The CDR3 region has the DNA TGTGCCAGCAGCCGGCTGTCTGGCTCTGGGGCCAACGTCCTGACTTTC. Full variable domain (rest looked up from reference TRBV5-6 and TRBJ2-6): DAGVTQSPTHLIKTRGQQVTLRCSPKSGHDTVSWYQQALGQGPQFIFQYYEEEERQRGNFPDRFSGHQFPNYSSELNVNALLLGDSALYLCASSRLSGSGANVLTFGAGSRLTVL.

The sample holds many counts of this clonotype. The genes are TRBV12-3 or TRBV12-4 and TRBJ2-7; D call uncertain. This CDR3 region has 13 residues. V lost 3 bases and J lost 6, with 12 bases in between. CDR3 DNA: TGTGCCAGCAGTTTTGGGGATTTGAGCGAGCAGTACTTC. Encoded protein: CASSFGDLSEQYF.

This chain uses TRBV13 with TRBJ2-7; 10 nucleotides line up with TRBD2. Germline lookup yields CDR1 PRHDT and CDR2 FYEKMQ (reference sequence). CDR3 size: 15 residues. Germline trimming cut 5 bases from V and 2 bases from J; bases unmatched to any gene: 6. CDR3 region: CASSPGLAAPYEQYV. In DNA form, the CDR3 reads TGTGCCAGCAGCCCCGGACTAGCGGCCCCCTACGAGCAGTACGTC.

This clonotype was found a few times. The chain combines TRBV30 with TRBJ2-2, with D uncertain. V dropped 4 bases and J dropped 4 bases, with 13 bases sitting between them. The length of the CDR3 is 14 residues. Germline lookup yields CDR1 GTSNPN and CDR2 SVGIG (reference sequence). CDR3 sequence: CAWIAMVTTGELFF. In DNA, the CDR3 is TGTGCCTGGATAGCCATGGTGACCACCGGGGAGCTGTTTTTT.

The chain joins TRBV10-3 to TRBJ2-3; 8 bases match TRBD1. This CDR3 has 14 amino acids. The V and J ends lost 7 bases and 2 bases, in that order; junction bases with no gene match: 5. Germline V gene sequence: CDR1 ENHRY, CDR2 SYGVKD. The CDR3 bases are TGTGCCATCAAGCCGGGACAGGCCACAGATACGCAGTATTTT. It yields the protein CAIKPGQATDTQYF.

This clonotype was observed many times. V is TRBV20-1 and J is TRBJ2-3, with TRBD1 identical over 7 bases. The CDR3 contains 15 residues. Germline V gene data show CDR1 as DFQATT and CDR2 as SNEGSKA (reference sequence). With 1 base clipped from V and 2 bases from J, the junction kept 6 bases outside the gene matches. In DNA, the CDR3 is TGCAGTGCTAGAGGCAACAGGGGTTACACAGATACGCAGTATTTT. Residues: CSARGNRGYTDTQYF.